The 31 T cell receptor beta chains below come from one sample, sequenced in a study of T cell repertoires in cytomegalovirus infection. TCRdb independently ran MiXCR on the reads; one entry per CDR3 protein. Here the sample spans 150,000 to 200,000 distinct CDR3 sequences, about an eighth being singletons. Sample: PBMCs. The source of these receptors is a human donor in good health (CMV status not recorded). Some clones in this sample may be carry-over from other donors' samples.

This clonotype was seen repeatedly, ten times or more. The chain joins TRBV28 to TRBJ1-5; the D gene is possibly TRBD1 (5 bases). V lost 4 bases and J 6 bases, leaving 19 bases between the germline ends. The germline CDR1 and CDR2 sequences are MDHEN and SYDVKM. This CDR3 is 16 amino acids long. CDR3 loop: CASSSVGQGVGQPQHF. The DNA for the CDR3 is TGTGCCAGCAGTTCGGTTGGGCAGGGAGTGGGTCAGCCCCAGCATTTT.

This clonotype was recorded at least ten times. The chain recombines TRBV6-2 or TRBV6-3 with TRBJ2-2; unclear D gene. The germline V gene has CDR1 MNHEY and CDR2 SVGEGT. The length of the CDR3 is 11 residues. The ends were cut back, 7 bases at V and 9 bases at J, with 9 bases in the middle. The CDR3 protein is CASTPNRELFF. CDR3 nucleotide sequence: TGTGCCAGCACCCCTAATAGGGAGCTGTTTTTT.

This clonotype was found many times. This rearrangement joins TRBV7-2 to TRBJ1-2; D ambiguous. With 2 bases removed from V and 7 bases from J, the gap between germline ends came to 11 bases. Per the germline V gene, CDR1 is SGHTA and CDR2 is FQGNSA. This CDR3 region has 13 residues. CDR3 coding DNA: TGTGCCAGCAGCTTACACCCCTTGCGTGGCTACACCTTC. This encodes CASSLHPLRGYTF.

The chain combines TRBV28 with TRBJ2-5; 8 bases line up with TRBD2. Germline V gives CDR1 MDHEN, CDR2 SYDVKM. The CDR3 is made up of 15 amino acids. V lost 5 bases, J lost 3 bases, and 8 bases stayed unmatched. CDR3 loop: CASSLRNSGKETQYF. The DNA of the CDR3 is TGTGCCAGCAGTCTAAGGAATAGCGGGAAAGAGACCCAGTACTTC.

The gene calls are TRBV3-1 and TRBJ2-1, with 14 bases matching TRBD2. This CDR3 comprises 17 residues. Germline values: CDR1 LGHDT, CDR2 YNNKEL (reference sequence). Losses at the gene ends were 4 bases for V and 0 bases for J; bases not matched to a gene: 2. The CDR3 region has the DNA TGTGCCAGCAGCCCCGGACTAGCGGGAGGCTCCTACAATGAGCAGTTCTTC. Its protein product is CASSPGLAGGSYNEQFF.

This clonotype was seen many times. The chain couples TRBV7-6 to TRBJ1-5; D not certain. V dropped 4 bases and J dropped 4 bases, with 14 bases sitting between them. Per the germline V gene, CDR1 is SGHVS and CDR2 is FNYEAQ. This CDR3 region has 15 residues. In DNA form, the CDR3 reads TGTGCCAGCAGCTCGCTCATCGGACCTAATCAGCCCCAGCATTTT. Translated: CASSSLIGPNQPQHF.

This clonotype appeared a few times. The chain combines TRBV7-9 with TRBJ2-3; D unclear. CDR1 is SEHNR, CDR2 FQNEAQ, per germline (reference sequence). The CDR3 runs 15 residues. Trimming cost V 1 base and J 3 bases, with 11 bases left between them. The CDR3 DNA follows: TGTGCCAGCAGCTTAGGATTAGTCCCAACAGATACGCAGTATTTT. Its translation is CASSLGLVPTDTQYF.

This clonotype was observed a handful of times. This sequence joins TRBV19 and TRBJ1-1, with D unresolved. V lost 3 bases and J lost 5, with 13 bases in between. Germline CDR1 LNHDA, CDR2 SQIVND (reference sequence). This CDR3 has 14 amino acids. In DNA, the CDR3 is TGTGCCAGTAGTATGTCGGCCAAGAGGACTGAAGCTTTCTTT. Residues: CASSMSAKRTEAFF.

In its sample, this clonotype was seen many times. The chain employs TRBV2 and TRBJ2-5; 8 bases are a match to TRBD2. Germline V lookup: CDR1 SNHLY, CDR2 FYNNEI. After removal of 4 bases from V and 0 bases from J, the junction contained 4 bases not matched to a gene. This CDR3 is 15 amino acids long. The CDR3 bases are TGTGCCAGCAGTGTTATAGCGGGGTACCAAGAGACCCAGTACTTC. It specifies CASSVIAGYQETQYF.

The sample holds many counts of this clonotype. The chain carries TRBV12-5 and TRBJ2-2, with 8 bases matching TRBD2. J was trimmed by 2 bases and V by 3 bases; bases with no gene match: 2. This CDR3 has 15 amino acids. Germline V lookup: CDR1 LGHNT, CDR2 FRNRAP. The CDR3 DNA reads TGTGCTAGTGGTTTACTAGCGGATAACACCGGGGAGCTGTTTTTT. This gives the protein CASGLLADNTGELFF.

The CDR3 region has the DNA TGTGCCAGCAGTCGTCTGAGGGAGCTATACAATGAGCAGTTCTTC. As protein: CASSRLRELYNEQFF. This chain joins TRBV27 and TRBJ2-1; D may be TRBD2 (5 bases). Germline CDR1 and CDR2: MNHEY and SMNVEV (reference sequence). CDR3 length equals 15 residues. Trimming cost V 5 bases and J 4 bases, with 15 bases left between them.

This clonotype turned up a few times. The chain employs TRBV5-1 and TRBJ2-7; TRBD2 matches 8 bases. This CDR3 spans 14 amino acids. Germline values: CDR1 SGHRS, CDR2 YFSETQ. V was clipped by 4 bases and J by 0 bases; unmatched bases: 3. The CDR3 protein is CASSGAGGSYEQYF. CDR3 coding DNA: TGCGCCAGCAGCGGGGCGGGGGGCTCCTACGAGCAGTACTTC.

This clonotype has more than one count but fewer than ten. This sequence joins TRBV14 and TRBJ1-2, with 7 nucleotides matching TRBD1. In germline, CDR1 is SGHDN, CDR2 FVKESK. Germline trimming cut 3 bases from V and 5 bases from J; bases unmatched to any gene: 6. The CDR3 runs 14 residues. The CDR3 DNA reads TGTGCCAGCAGCCATTGGGCAGGGGGATATGGCTACACCTTC. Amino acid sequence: CASSHWAGGYGYTF.

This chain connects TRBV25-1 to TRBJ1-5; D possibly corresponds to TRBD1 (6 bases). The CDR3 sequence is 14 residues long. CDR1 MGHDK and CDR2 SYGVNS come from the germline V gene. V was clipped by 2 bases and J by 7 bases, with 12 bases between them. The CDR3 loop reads CASSETGFGQPQHF. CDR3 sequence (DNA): TGTGCCAGCAGTGAAACAGGGTTCGGCCAGCCCCAGCATTTT.

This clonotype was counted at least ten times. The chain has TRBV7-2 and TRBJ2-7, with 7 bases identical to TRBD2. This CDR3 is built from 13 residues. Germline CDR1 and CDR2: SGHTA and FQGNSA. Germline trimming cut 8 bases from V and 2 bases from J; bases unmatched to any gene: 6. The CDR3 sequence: CASARGSTYEQYF. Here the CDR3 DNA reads TGTGCCAGCGCGCGGGGGTCGACCTACGAGCAGTACTTC.

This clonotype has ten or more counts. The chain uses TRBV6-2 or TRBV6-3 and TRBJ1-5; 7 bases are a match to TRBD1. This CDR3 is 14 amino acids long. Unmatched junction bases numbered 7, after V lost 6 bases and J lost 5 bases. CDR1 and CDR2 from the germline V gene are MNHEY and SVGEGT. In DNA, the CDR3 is TGTGCCAGCAGCCCTTCTGACAGGGATCAGCCCCAGCATTTT. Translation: CASSPSDRDQPQHF.

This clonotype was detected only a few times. In DNA, the CDR3 is TGTGCCAGCAGATACCCGCTCCGGGACGAGGGGTCCAGACCCTTTGAAGCTTTCTTT. This codes for CASRYPLRDEGSRPFEAFF. This chain connects TRBV7-2 to TRBJ1-1; tentative D call: TRBD1 (5 bases). Between the trimmed V and J ends, which lost 6 bases and 7 bases, there was a span of 33 bases. The CDR3 extends over 19 amino acids. CDR1 and CDR2 (germline): SGHTA, FQGNSA.

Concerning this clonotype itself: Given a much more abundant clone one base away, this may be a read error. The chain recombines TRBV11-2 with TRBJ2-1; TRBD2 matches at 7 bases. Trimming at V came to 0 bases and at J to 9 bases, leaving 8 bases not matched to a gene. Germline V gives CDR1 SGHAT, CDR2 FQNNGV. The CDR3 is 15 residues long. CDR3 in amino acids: CASSLDRAGFSEQFF. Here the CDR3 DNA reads TGTGCCAGCAGCTTAGATCGAGCGGGGTTCAGTGAGCAGTTCTTC.

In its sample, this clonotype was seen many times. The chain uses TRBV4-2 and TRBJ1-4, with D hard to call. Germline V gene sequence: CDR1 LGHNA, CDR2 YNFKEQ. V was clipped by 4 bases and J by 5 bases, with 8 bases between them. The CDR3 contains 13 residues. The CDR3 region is CASSPVGNEKLFF. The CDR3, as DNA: TGTGCCAGCAGCCCGGTGGGGAATGAAAAACTGTTTTTT.

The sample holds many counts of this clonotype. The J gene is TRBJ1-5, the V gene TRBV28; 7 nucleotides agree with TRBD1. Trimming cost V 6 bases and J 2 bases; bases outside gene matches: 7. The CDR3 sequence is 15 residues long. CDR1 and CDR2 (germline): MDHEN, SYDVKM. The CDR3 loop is CASSPGQVGNQPQHF. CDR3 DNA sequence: TGTGCCAGCAGCCCCGGACAGGTCGGCAATCAGCCCCAGCATTTT. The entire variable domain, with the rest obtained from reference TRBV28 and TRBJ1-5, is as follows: DVKVTQSSRYLVKRTGEKVFLECVQDMDHENMFWYRQDPGLGLRLIYFSYDVKMKEKGDIPEGYSVSREKKERFSLILESASTNQTSMYLCASSPGQVGNQPQHFGDGTRLSIL.

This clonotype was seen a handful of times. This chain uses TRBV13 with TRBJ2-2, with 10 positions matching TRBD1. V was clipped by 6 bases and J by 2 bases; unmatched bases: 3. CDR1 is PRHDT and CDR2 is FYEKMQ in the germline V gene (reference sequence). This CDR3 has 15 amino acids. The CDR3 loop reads CASSLTGGNTGELFF. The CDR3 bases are TGTGCCAGCAGTCTGACAGGGGGCAACACCGGGGAGCTGTTTTTT.

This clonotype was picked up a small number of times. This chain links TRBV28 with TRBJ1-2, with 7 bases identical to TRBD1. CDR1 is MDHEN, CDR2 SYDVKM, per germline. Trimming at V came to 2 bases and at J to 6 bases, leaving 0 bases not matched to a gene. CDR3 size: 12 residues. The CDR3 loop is CASSLRGHGYTF. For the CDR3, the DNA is TGTGCCAGCAGTTTAAGGGGGCATGGCTACACCTTC.

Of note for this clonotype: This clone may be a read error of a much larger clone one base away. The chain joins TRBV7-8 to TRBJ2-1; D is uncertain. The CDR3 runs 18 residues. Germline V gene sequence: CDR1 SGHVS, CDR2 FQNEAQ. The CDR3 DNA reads TGTGCCAGCAGCCCAATCGGGCCTAGGGTTTCCCCCGACAATGAGCGGTTCTTC. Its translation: CASSPIGPRVSPDNERFF.

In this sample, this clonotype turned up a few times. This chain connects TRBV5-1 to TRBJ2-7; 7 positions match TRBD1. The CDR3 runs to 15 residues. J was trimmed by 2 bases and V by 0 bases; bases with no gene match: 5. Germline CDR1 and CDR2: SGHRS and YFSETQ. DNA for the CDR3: TGCGCCAGCAGCTTGGGGACAGGTCCCCCCTACGAGCAGTACTTC. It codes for CASSLGTGPPYEQYF.

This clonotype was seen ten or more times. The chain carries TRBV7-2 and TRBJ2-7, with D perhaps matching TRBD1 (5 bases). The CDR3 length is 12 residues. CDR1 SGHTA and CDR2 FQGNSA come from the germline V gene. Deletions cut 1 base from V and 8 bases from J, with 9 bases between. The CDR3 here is CASSLEAGQQYF. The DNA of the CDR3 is TGTGCCAGCAGCTTAGAGGCAGGGCAGCAGTACTTC.

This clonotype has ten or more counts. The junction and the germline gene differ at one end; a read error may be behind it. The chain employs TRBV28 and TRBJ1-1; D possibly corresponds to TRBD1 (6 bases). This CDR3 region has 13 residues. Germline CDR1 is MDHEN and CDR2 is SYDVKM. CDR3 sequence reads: CASSSGGHPDAFF. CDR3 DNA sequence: TGTGCCAGCAGCTCCGGGGGCCATCCTGACGCTTTCTTT.

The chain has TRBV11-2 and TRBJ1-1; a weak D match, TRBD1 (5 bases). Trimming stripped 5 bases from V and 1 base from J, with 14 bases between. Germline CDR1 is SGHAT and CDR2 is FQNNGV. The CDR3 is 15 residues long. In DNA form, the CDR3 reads TGTGCCAGCAGCCGGAGTCGAACAGGGAACACTGAAGCTTTCTTT. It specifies CASSRSRTGNTEAFF.

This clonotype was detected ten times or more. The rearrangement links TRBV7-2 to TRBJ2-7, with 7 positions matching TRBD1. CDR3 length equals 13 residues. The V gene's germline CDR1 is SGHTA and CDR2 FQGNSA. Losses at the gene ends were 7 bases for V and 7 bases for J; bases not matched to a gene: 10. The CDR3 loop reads CASNRDSLGEQYF. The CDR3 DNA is TGTGCCAGCAACCGGGACAGTTTAGGGGAGCAGTACTTC.

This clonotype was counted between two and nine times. Written as DNA, the CDR3 is TGCGCCAGCAGCTGGGGGGGTTACAATGAGCAGTTCTTC. Amino acids: CASSWGGYNEQFF. This chain uses TRBV5-1 with TRBJ2-1; 7 bases agree with TRBD2. J lost 4 bases, V lost 3 bases, and 1 base had no gene match. Germline V gene lookup returns CDR1 SGHRS and CDR2 YFSETQ. The CDR3 spans 13 residues.

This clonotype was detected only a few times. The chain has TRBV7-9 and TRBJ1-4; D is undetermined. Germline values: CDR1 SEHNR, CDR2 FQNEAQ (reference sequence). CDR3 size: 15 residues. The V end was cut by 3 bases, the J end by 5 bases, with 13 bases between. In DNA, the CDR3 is TGTGCCAGCAGCTTCGAGGGAGATCTAAATGAAAAACTGTTTTTT. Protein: CASSFEGDLNEKLFF.

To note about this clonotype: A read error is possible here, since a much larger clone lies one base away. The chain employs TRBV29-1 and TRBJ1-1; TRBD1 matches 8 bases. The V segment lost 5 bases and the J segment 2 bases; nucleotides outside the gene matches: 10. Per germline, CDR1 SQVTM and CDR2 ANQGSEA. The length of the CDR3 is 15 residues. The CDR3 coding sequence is TGCAGCGTTAGCCACAGGGGGATGGCAAACACTGAAGCTTTCTTT. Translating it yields CSVSHRGMANTEAFF. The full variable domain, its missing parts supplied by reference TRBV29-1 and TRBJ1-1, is SAVISQKPSRDICQRGTSLTIQCQVDSQVTMMFWYRQQPGQSLTLIATANQGSEATYESGFVIDKFPISRPNLTFSTLTVSNMSPEDSSIYLCSVSHRGMANTEAFFGQGTRLTVV.